This TCR beta chain was obtained from a study of molecular identifiers for immune sequencing clone quantification listed by TCRdb under 2018. Some background on the complete study: In a replicate experiment, RNA from roughly 21,000 or 96,000 naive CD8 T cells was split into five aliquots, four of which were sequenced. CD8 T cells were used in a methods study to benchmark molecular-identifier clustering-based TCR repertoire sequencing (MIDCIRS) and TCR RNA copy counting.

Reading the germline V gene gives CDR1 SQVTM and CDR2 ANQGSEA. The CDR3 spans 14 residues, from the cysteine through the phenylalanine. Just CDR3 DNA is preserved here, 42 bases in frame from base 1. Here V drops 4 bases and J drops 4 bases, and the junction holds 6 bases not matched to any gene. Overall study results and their limits: In CMV-specific effector cells, clones with more than 20 RNA copies contained over 99% of molecules, whereas in naive cells such clones contained under 1% of molecules. Modeling estimated roughly 3 recovered TCR RNA copies per cell, compared with 8.5 to 10 by digital PCR, which implies roughly 30% capture efficiency. Even against a background of one million naive CD8 T cells, spiked-in Jurkat TCR RNA amounting to a single cell's worth was reported to be detectable. Highly expanded clone sizes could be underestimated because identical TCR molecules may share a barcode. When barcode sub-clustering was not used, chimeric consensus sequences inflated TCR diversity, with chimeras reaching as high as 47%. The naive libraries included spiked-in Jurkat TCR RNA (more than nine copies' worth), and this Jurkat TCR RNA is not part of the donor repertoire.

Libraries of naive CD8 T cells were built from approximately 20,000 to 980,000 sorted cells, with 10%, 30% or 50% of the purified RNA used. Naive CD8 T cells were FACS-sorted as CD8+CD4-CCR7+CD45RA+ on a BD FACSAria II into RLT Plus buffer. Detection sensitivity was tested by spiking Jurkat RNA equal to fewer than twelve TCR copies' worth into samples containing about 20,000-1,100,000 naive CD8 T cells. Enrichment of CD8 T cells was done with RosetteSep CD8+ T Cell Enrichment Cocktail plus Ficoll-Paque, and ACK red cell lysis came afterward. In this sample, this clonotype turned up many times. The specificity of this receptor is unknown. Nothing much larger sits one base from this clone, and base qualities are not available. Libraries were constructed by PCR. Reads for this sample came from a NextSeq 500. Preparation of bulk TCR libraries followed a previously described approach, with the TCR primers listed in Table S5. Purification of total RNA was performed with the Qiagen AllPrep DNA/RNA kit. Before analysis, reads from multiple sequencing runs of one library were combined. As for how the authors treated the data: Reads were retained only if their TCR constant sequence matched exactly, and those retained reads were trimmed to 150 nt and grouped according to their 12-nt molecular barcodes. Reads in each barcode group were sub-clustered using a 15% Levenshtein threshold, and a quality-weighted consensus sequence was built for each RNA molecule. Non-functional sequences were filtered out, along with any lower-count sequence sitting one edit away from another sequence. Based on a fit of two negative binomial distributions, barcode sub-clusters having less than 20% of the maximum read count were discarded. TCRdb handled the public reads itself, with Q25 trimming in fastp and clone calling in MiXCR, and kept productive beta chains. Here each entry gathers all rows of one CDR3 protein and keeps the most common genes and DNA. Clone size and V and J calls follow TCRdb, not the original study. The sample includes some 94,000 distinct CDR3 sequences, with roughly 25% observed a single time. Roughly 0.8% of the sample comes from the top ten.

This sequence was found in a human donor in good health. Some libraries in this study had Jurkat cell RNA spiked in. Here the chain combines TRBV29-1 and TRBJ2-5, with 10 bases aligning to TRBD1. The specimen was naive CD8+ T cells from blood, with Jurkat cell RNA spiked in. What this sample's cell subset or site label stands for: FACS-sorted CD8+CD4-CCR7+CD45RA+ naive T cells. The sequenced DNA is TGCAGCGTTGGTGACAGGGGGCGCCGAGAGACCCAGTACTTC. It codes for CSVGDRGRRETQYF.